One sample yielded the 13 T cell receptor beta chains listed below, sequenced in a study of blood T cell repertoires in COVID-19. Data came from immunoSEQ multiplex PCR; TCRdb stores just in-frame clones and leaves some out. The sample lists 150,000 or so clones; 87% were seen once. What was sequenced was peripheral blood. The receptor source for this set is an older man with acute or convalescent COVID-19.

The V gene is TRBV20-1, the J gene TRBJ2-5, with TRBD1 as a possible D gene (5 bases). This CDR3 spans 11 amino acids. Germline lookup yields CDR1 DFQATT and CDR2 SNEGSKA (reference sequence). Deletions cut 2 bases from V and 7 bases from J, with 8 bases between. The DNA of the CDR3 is TGCAGTGCTAGAAGGGGATTGACCCAGTACTTC. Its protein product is CSARRGLTQYF.

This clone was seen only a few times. CDR3 region: CATLGVRGAFF. The CDR3 DNA reads as TGTGCCACCCTCGGGGTCCGGGGAGCTTTCTTT. This sequence joins TRBV10-3 and TRBJ1-1, with D unclear. The CDR3 spans 11 residues. Germline lookup yields CDR1 ENHRY and CDR2 SYGVKD. V was clipped by 10 bases and J by 10 bases, with 16 bases between them.

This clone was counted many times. The CDR3 protein is CASSLVHAGTSGYTDTQYF. In DNA, the CDR3 is TGTGCCAGCAGCTTAGTCCATGCCGGGACTAGCGGGTACACAGATACGCAGTATTTT. V and J are TRBV13 and TRBJ2-3; 12 bases fit TRBD2. Germline CDR1 and CDR2: PRHDT and FYEKMQ (reference sequence). CDR3 size: 19 residues. The trim removed 1 base at V and 2 bases at J, leaving 10 bases unmatched. Using reference TRBV13 and TRBJ2-3 for the parts outside the CDR3, the full variable domain is AAGVIQSPRHLIKEKRETATLKCYPIPRHDTVYWYQQGPGQDPQFLISFYEKMQSDKGSIPDRFSAQQFSDYHSELNMSSLELGDSALYFCASSLVHAGTSGYTDTQYFGPGTRLTVL.

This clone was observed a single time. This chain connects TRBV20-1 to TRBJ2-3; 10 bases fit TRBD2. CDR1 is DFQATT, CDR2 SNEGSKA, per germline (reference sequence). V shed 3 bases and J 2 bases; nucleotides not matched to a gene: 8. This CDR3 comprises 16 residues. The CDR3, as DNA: TGCAGTGCTAGTTTGGCTAGCGGGGGTCCCACAGATACGCAGTATTTT. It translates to CSASLASGGPTDTQYF.

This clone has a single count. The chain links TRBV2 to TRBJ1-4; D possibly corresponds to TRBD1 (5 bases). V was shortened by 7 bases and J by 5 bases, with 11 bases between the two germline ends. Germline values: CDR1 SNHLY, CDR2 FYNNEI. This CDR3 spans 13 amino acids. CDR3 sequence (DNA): TGTGCCAGCATATACAGGAGAAATGAAAAACTGTTTTTT. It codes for CASIYRRNEKLFF.

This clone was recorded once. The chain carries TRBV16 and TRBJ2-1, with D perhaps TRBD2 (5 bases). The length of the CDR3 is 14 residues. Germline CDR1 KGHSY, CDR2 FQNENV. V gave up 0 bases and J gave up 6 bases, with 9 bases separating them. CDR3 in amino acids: CASSQSRAGNEQFF. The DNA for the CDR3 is TGTGCCAGCAGCCAATCGCGTGCGGGCAATGAGCAGTTCTTC.

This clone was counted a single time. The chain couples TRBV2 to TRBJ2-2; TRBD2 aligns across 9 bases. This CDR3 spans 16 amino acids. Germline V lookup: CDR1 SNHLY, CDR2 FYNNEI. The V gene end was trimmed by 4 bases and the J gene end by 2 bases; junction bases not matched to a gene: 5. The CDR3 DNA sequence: TGTGCCAGCAGTGTTAGGCGGGGGGGAAACACCGGGGAGCTGTTTTTT. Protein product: CASSVRRGGNTGELFF.

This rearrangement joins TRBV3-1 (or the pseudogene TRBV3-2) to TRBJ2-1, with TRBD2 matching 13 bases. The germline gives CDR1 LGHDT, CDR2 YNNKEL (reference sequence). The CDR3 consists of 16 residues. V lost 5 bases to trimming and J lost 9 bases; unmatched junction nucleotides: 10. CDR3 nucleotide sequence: TGTGCCAGCAGCAATTGGACTAGCGGGAGTACGACTGAGCAGTTCTTC. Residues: CASSNWTSGSTTEQFF.

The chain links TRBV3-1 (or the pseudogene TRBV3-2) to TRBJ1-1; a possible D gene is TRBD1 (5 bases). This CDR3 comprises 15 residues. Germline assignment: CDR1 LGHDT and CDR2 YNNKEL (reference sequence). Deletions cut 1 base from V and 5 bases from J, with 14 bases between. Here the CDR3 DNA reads TGTGCCAGCAGCCAAGGTGGTGGGGCTTGGACTGAAGCTTTCTTT. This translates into CASSQGGGAWTEAFF.

The CDR3 region is CASRYGTAYEQYF. CDR3 bases: TGTGCCAGCAGATACGGGACAGCCTACGAGCAGTACTTC. This chain uses TRBV5-4 with TRBJ2-7; 7 bases map to TRBD1. The V gene end was trimmed by 5 bases and the J gene end by 2 bases; junction bases not matched to a gene: 4. CDR3 length: 13 amino acids. Germline CDR1 and CDR2: SGHNT and YYREEE (reference sequence).

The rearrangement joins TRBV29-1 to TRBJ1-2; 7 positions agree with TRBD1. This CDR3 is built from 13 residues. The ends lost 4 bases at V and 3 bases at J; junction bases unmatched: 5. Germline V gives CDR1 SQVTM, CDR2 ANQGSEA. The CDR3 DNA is TGCAGCGTTGGAACCGGGACAGACTATGGCTACACCTTC. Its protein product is CSVGTGTDYGYTF.

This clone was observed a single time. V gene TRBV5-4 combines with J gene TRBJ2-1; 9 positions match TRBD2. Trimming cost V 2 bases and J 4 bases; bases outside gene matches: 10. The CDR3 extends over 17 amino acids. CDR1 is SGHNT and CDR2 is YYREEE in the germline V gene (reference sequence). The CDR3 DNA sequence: TGTGCCAGCAGCTTTAACGGCGGGAGGGCCGGGTACAATGAGCAGTTCTTC. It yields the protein CASSFNGGRAGYNEQFF.

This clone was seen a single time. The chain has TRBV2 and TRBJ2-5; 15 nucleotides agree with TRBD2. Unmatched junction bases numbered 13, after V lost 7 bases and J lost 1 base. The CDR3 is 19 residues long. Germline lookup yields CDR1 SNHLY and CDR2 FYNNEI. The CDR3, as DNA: TGTGCCAGCATGCGGGACAGGGGACTAGCGGGAGGTCCCCAAGAGACCCAGTACTTC. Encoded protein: CASMRDRGLAGGPQETQYF.